This passage covers 8 T cell receptor beta chains from one sample sequenced in a study of T cells in Graves' hyperthyroidism and ophthalmopathy. Amplification of TCR beta CDR3 regions used RNA as the template. The HTBI primer set was used in a first-round RT-PCR of the TCR CDR3. TCRdb processed the multiplex PCR reads anew with MiXCR; each CDR3 protein has one entry. The profile covers some 360,000 distinct CDR3 sequences, with over 11% appearing a single time and 11% taken by the ten largest. The specimen sequenced was blood. The receptor set was obtained from an older woman with Graves' hyperthyroidism.

This clonotype was seen a handful of times. This rearrangement joins TRBV24-1 to TRBJ2-2, with TRBD1 matching 7 bases. This CDR3 spans 19 amino acids. The germline CDR1 and CDR2 sequences are KGHDR and SFDVKD. V shed 1 base and J 3 bases; nucleotides not matched to a gene: 13. CDR3 sequence reads: CATSDLNVRDRRDTGELFF. DNA for the CDR3: TGTGCCACCAGTGATTTAAATGTCCGGGACAGAAGAGACACCGGGGAGCTGTTTTTT.

This clonotype showed up just a few times. The chain employs TRBV29-1 and TRBJ2-3, with D possibly matching TRBD2 (5 bases). The ends were cut back, 5 bases at V and 4 bases at J, with 10 bases in the middle. Germline CDR1 SQVTM, CDR2 ANQGSEA. The CDR3 totals 12 residues. The CDR3 here is CSVFWEPDTQYF. For the CDR3, the DNA is TGCAGCGTTTTTTGGGAGCCAGATACGCAGTATTTT.

The CDR3 here is CASSSPGGLAGYNEQFF. In DNA form, the CDR3 reads TGTGCCAGCAGTTCCCCTGGGGGACTAGCGGGTTACAATGAGCAGTTCTTC. The V and J genes are TRBV3-1 and TRBJ2-1; 12 nucleotides agree with TRBD2. CDR3 length: 17 amino acids. V lost 6 bases and J lost 4; bases outside the gene matches: 10. Germline V gene sequence: CDR1 LGHDT, CDR2 YNNKEL (reference sequence).

This clonotype showed up many times. This sequence joins TRBV6-1 and TRBJ1-2; unclear D gene. The CDR3 is made up of 13 amino acids. CDR1 is MNHNS, CDR2 SASEGT, per germline. V was clipped by 6 bases and J by 2 bases, with 10 bases between them. CDR3 in DNA: TGTGCCAGCAGGACTGACCGAAACTATGGCTACACCTTC. This gives the protein CASRTDRNYGYTF.

This clonotype showed up many times. The chain couples TRBV12-3 or TRBV12-4 to TRBJ2-5, with no clear D. The CDR3 covers 13 residues. Trimming removed 6 bases at V and 3 bases at J, with 11 bases between. The CDR3 loop reads CASSPPQEETQYF. CDR3 nucleotides: TGTGCCAGCAGCCCTCCTCAAGAAGAGACCCAGTACTTC.

This chain links TRBV11-1 with TRBJ2-1; D unresolved. The germline V gene has CDR1 SGHAT and CDR2 FQDESV (reference sequence). The CDR3 loop spans 13 amino acids. Between the trimmed V and J ends, which lost 6 bases and 4 bases, there was a span of 10 bases. Here the CDR3 DNA reads TGTGCCAGCAGAACCGACGGGTACAATGAGCAGTTCTTC. Its translation: CASRTDGYNEQFF.

Many counts were recorded for this clonotype. V and J are TRBV6-1 and TRBJ2-7; D remains unclear. The CDR3 consists of 13 residues. Germline assignment: CDR1 MNHNS and CDR2 SASEGT. Trimming stripped 5 bases from V and 5 bases from J, with 13 bases between. CDR3 nucleotide sequence: TGTGCCAGCAGTTCCCCCGGGTTGGACGAGCAGTACTTC. As protein: CASSSPGLDEQYF.

This clonotype was detected many times. The chain is built from TRBV9 and TRBJ1-1; D might be TRBD1 (5 bases). Germline values: CDR1 SGDLS, CDR2 YYNGEE. This CDR3 comprises 14 residues. V lost 4 bases and J lost 5, with 15 bases in between. For the CDR3, the DNA is TGTGCCAGCAGCTTACGATCAGGGTCTACTGAAGCTTTCTTT. Protein product: CASSLRSGSTEAFF.